A single sample is the source of the 7 T cell receptor beta chains below, sequenced in a study of blood T cell repertoires in COVID-19. Sequenced by immunoSEQ multiplex PCR; TCRdb stores in-frame clones only, minus some. The table lists approximately 300,000 clones, roughly nine tenths of them singletons. Sequencing input: PBMCs or T cells enriched from blood (not recorded which). The source of these receptors is a woman in her thirties who had recovered from COVID-19.

This chain uses TRBV3-1 (or the pseudogene TRBV3-2) with TRBJ1-2; 7 positions agree with TRBD1. Losses at the gene ends were 2 bases for V and 0 bases for J; bases not matched to a gene: 6. The CDR3 runs 16 residues. Germline CDR1 and CDR2: LGHDT and YNNKEL (reference sequence). In DNA, the CDR3 is TGTGCCAGCAGCCAAACCCGGGACAGAGCTAACTATGGCTACACCTTC. It yields the protein CASSQTRDRANYGYTF.

A single count supports this clone. This sequence joins TRBV7-9 and TRBJ1-5, with a tentative D call TRBD1 (5 bases). This CDR3 is 15 amino acids long. The V end was cut by 1 base, the J end by 0 bases, with 7 bases between. CDR1 and CDR2 (germline): SEHNR, FQNEAQ (reference sequence). The CDR3 is CASSLDGASNQPQHF. For the CDR3, the DNA is TGTGCCAGCAGCTTAGATGGGGCTAGCAATCAGCCCCAGCATTTT. Full variable domain (remainder filled in from reference TRBV7-9 and TRBJ1-5): DTGVSQNPRHKITKRGQNVTFRCDPISEHNRLYWYRQTLGQGPEFLTYFQNEAQLEKSRLLSDRFSAERPKGSFSTLEIQRTEQGDSAMYLCASSLDGASNQPQHFGDGTRLSIL.

The J gene is TRBJ1-2, the V gene TRBV2, with D possibly being TRBD1 (6 bases). V was shortened by 10 bases and J by 7 bases, with 16 bases between the two germline ends. Per germline, CDR1 SNHLY and CDR2 FYNNEI. The length of the CDR3 is 12 residues. The DNA for the CDR3 is TGTGCCACTACGGACAGTTTTGGTGGCTACACCTTC. Translation gives CATTDSFGGYTF. The variable domain in full, with the rest retrieved from reference TRBV2 and TRBJ1-2, is EPEVTQTPSHQVTQMGQEVILRCVPISNHLYFYWYRQILGQKVEFLVSFYNNEISEKSEIFDDQFSVERPDGSNFTLKIRSTKLEDSAMYFCATTDSFGGYTFGSGTRLTVV.

The rearrangement links TRBV4-3 to TRBJ2-1, with 9 positions matching TRBD2. CDR3 length: 15 amino acids. V lost 1 base to trimming and J lost 2 bases; unmatched junction nucleotides: 0. Per germline, CDR1 LGHNA and CDR2 YSLEER. CDR3: CASSQVAGAYNEQFF. CDR3 coding DNA: TGCGCCAGCAGCCAAGTAGCGGGAGCCTACAATGAGCAGTTCTTC.

The V and J genes are TRBV9 and TRBJ1-2, with unresolved D. CDR1 is SGDLS and CDR2 is YYNGEE in the germline V gene. Between the trimmed V and J ends, which lost 0 bases and 6 bases, there was a span of 18 bases. The CDR3 is 16 amino acids. The CDR3 coding sequence is TGTGCCAGCAGCGTAGGTTGGTACGCAGAACTAAATGGCTACACCTTC. Protein: CASSVGWYAELNGYTF.

This sequence joins TRBV5-1 and TRBJ1-3; 8 bases are shared with TRBD1. The CDR3 spans 16 residues. V was pared by 0 bases and J by 4 bases, with 6 bases of the junction left unmatched. Germline-derived CDR1 and CDR2 are SGHRS and YFSETQ. The CDR3 reads CASSLDWTGPGNTIYF. CDR3 coding DNA: TGCGCCAGCAGCTTGGACTGGACAGGGCCAGGAAACACCATATATTTT.

The V call is TRBV9, the J call TRBJ2-2; 7 nucleotides align to TRBD1. Germline CDR1 and CDR2: SGDLS and YYNGEE. The J segment lost 4 bases and the V segment lost 0 bases, leaving 3 bases of the junction unmatched. The CDR3 totals 15 residues. The CDR3 protein is CASSVVQGTTGELFF. CDR3 nucleotides: TGTGCCAGCAGCGTAGTACAGGGGACCACCGGGGAGCTGTTTTTT.